What follows are 25 T cell receptor beta chains derived from one specimen sequenced in a study of blood T cell repertoires in COVID-19. Some clones are missing from TCRdb's copy, which holds only in-frame ones; the method was immunoSEQ multiplex PCR. The sample records a few hundred thousand clones, almost 90% being singletons. Sequencing input: peripheral blood. Receptors were obtained from a woman aged 40 to 49 with COVID-19, enrolled during active disease.

The chain is built from TRBV15 and TRBJ2-1; TRBD2 might be the D (6 bases). Germline V lookup: CDR1 LNHNV, CDR2 YYDKDF (reference sequence). The length of the CDR3 is 14 residues. The V end lost 9 bases, the J end lost 0 bases, and 12 bases lay between the germline ends. The CDR3 nucleotides are TGTGCCACTTCCGGGGGACCCTCCTACAATGAGCAGTTCTTC. Amino acid sequence: CATSGGPSYNEQFF.

The chain recombines TRBV12-3 or TRBV12-4 with TRBJ1-1; tentative D call: TRBD1 (5 bases). The V gene lost 4 bases and the J gene lost 4 bases, with 10 bases spanning the gap. This CDR3 spans 13 amino acids. The CDR3 loop is CASSSGGGTEAFF. Written as DNA, the CDR3 is TGTGCCAGCAGTTCCGGGGGAGGCACTGAAGCTTTCTTT.

The J gene is TRBJ1-1, the V gene TRBV24-1; D uncertain. This CDR3 spans 12 amino acids. From germline, CDR1 is KGHDR and CDR2 SFDVKD. V was cut by 3 bases and J by 13 bases, with 14 bases left in between. The CDR3 coding sequence is TGTGCCACCAGTGATCCTGGGAGGGTTTTTTTCTTT. It specifies CATSDPGRVFFF.

This sequence joins TRBV29-1 and TRBJ1-4, with D uncertain. V was trimmed by 3 bases and J by 4 bases, leaving 9 bases between them. CDR1 is SQVTM and CDR2 is ANQGSEA in the germline V gene. This CDR3 is 13 amino acids long. The CDR3 coding sequence is TGCAGCGTTGACAGCGGGGTTAATGAAAAACTGTTTTTT. Protein: CSVDSGVNEKLFF.

The genes are TRBV7-9 and TRBJ2-3; 8 nucleotides line up with TRBD2. Germline lookup yields CDR1 SEHNR and CDR2 FQNEAQ (reference sequence). This CDR3 spans 14 amino acids. The J segment lost 6 bases and the V segment lost 3 bases, leaving 5 bases of the junction unmatched. The CDR3 sequence is CASSFAGGSDTQYF. The CDR3 DNA follows: TGTGCCAGCAGCTTCGCGGGAGGTAGCGATACGCAGTATTTT.

As concerns this clone: The same CDR3 is also encoded by other DNA sequences in this sample. The chain recombines TRBV18 with TRBJ1-3; no reliable D call. V shed 5 bases and J shed 1 base, with 18 bases lying between them. The CDR3 sequence is 17 residues long. Germline CDR1 reads KGHSH; CDR2 reads LQKENI. The chain's CDR3 is CASSNLGSSSSGNTIYF. CDR3 nucleotides: TGTGCCAGCTCAAACCTGGGCAGTTCGAGTTCTGGAAACACCATATATTTT.

This chain links TRBV7-8 with TRBJ2-6; 8 nucleotides align to TRBD1. Germline assignment: CDR1 SGHVS and CDR2 FQNEAQ. The CDR3 totals 17 residues. Trimming removed 1 base from V and 2 bases from J; junction bases left unmatched: 4. CDR3 amino acids: CASSLVAGGAGANVLTF. CDR3 DNA sequence: TGTGCCAGCAGCTTAGTCGCAGGGGGCGCTGGGGCCAACGTCCTGACTTTC.

This sequence joins TRBV28 and TRBJ2-5; D gene unclear. This CDR3 spans 13 amino acids. Germline V lookup: CDR1 MDHEN, CDR2 SYDVKM. With 3 bases removed from V and 2 bases from J, the gap between germline ends came to 7 bases. The CDR3 protein is CASSLPRQETQYF. The CDR3 DNA reads TGTGCCAGCAGTTTGCCCAGGCAAGAGACCCAGTACTTC.

This sequence joins TRBV7-9 and TRBJ2-7; maybe TRBD1 (6 bases). Trimming took 1 base from V and 2 from J, leaving 9 bases between them. Looked up from germline, CDR1 is SEHNR and CDR2 is FQNEAQ (reference sequence). The length of the CDR3 is 14 residues. The CDR3 nucleotides are TGTGCCAGCAGCTTAGGACAGGTAGCCTACGAGCAGTACTTC. Protein sequence: CASSLGQVAYEQYF.

V is TRBV3-1 (or the pseudogene TRBV3-2) and J is TRBJ1-3; no firm D call. The germline V gene encodes CDR1 LGHDT and CDR2 YNNKEL (reference sequence). The CDR3 spans 15 residues. V lost 4 bases to trimming and J lost 2 bases, with 12 bases between them. In nucleotides, the CDR3 is TGTGCCAGCAGCCCATGGGAGGTTACTGGAAACACCATATATTTT. Its translation: CASSPWEVTGNTIYF.

In its sample, this clone was seen once. The chain employs TRBV7-8 and TRBJ2-3, with D tentatively TRBD1 (5 bases). Trimming stripped 4 bases from V and 6 bases from J, with 8 bases between. CDR3 size: 12 residues. Germline V gene lookup returns CDR1 SGHVS and CDR2 FQNEAQ. The CDR3 sequence: CASSSGLDTQYF. CDR3 nucleotide sequence: TGTGCCAGCAGCTCAGGGTTGGATACGCAGTATTTT.

J is TRBJ1-5 and V is TRBV15; D perhaps matches TRBD1 (6 bases). CDR1 is LNHNV and CDR2 is YYDKDF in the germline V gene (reference sequence). The CDR3 sequence is 14 residues long. Trimming took 5 bases from V and 2 from J, leaving 10 bases between them. The CDR3 region has the DNA TGTGCCACCAGCTTGGACAGCGGCAATCAGCCCCAGCATTTT. Translation gives CATSLDSGNQPQHF.

This clone was picked up a small number of times. CDR3 loop: CASTLRGGYTF. CDR3 in DNA: TGTGCCAGCACCCTCAGGGGGGGCTACACCTTC. V gene TRBV12-3 or TRBV12-4 combines with J gene TRBJ1-2, with 7 bases that match TRBD1. Trimming removed 7 bases from V and 8 bases from J; junction bases left unmatched: 4. The CDR3 loop spans 11 amino acids.

The chain recombines TRBV5-4 with TRBJ2-1; possibly TRBD1 for D (5 bases). The CDR3 covers 14 residues. V was trimmed by 6 bases and J by 5 bases, leaving 15 bases between them. Germline V lookup: CDR1 SGHNT, CDR2 YYREEE (reference sequence). CDR3 nucleotide sequence: TGTGCCAGCACCACGTTTAAAGGGGACAATGAGCAGTTCTTC. This translates into CASTTFKGDNEQFF.

The rearrangement links TRBV6-4 to TRBJ1-1, with D perhaps matching TRBD1 (5 bases). CDR1 MRHNA and CDR2 SNTAGT come from the germline V gene. V was shortened by 6 bases and J by 1 base, with 9 bases between the two germline ends. The CDR3 runs 13 residues. The CDR3 region is CASRGTGNTEAFF. The CDR3 bases are TGTGCCAGCAGGGGTACAGGGAACACTGAAGCTTTCTTT.

The V and J genes are TRBV19 and TRBJ1-2; TRBD1 is a possible D gene (6 bases). Trimming cost V 6 bases and J 4 bases, with 21 bases left between them. Per germline, CDR1 LNHDA and CDR2 SQIVND (reference sequence). The CDR3 runs to 16 residues. CDR3 loop: CASSVRTGQGAYGYTF. The CDR3 nucleotides read TGTGCCAGTAGCGTACGAACAGGGCAGGGTGCCTATGGCTACACCTTC.

CDR3 coding DNA: TGTGCCAGCAGCCAAGTTCGGCGGGTAGGAGACACTGAAGCTTTCTTT. Protein: CASSQVRRVGDTEAFF. V and J are TRBV3-1 (or the pseudogene TRBV3-2) and TRBJ1-1; D not resolved. The CDR3 contains 16 residues. The germline gives CDR1 LGHDT, CDR2 YNNKEL (reference sequence). Trimming stripped 1 base from V and 3 bases from J, with 15 bases between.

V is TRBV9 and J is TRBJ2-3; 8 bases agree with TRBD2. Germline CDR1 and CDR2: SGDLS and YYNGEE. V trimming: 7 bases; J trimming: 2 bases; junction bases outside the gene matches: 12. This CDR3 has 16 residues. The chain's CDR3 is CASGRGGAASTDTQYF. In DNA form, the CDR3 reads TGTGCCAGCGGTCGGGGGGGAGCGGCATCCACAGATACGCAGTATTTT.

This clone is a singleton in its sample. V and J are TRBV7-9 and TRBJ1-4; unclear D gene. This CDR3 spans 14 amino acids. Trimming pared 5 bases from V and 0 bases from J, leaving 7 bases between. Germline assignment: CDR1 SEHNR and CDR2 FQNEAQ (reference sequence). CDR3 DNA: TGTGCCAGCAGCCTGGGAGCAACTAATGAAAAACTGTTTTTT. Translating gives CASSLGATNEKLFF. The complete variable domain, with remaining parts taken from reference TRBV7-9 and TRBJ1-4, reads DTGVSQNPRHKITKRGQNVTFRCDPISEHNRLYWYRQTLGQGPEFLTYFQNEAQLEKSRLLSDRFSAERPKGSFSTLEIQRTEQGDSAMYLCASSLGATNEKLFFGSGTQLSVL.

The chain joins TRBV19 to TRBJ2-2; weak D call: TRBD2 (6 bases). CDR3 length: 17 amino acids. CDR1 is LNHDA and CDR2 is SQIVND in the germline V gene (reference sequence). Trimming took off 7 bases at V and 3 bases at J, with 21 bases between the two ends. In nucleotides, the CDR3 is TGTGCCAGTACTCATCGGAGGGGCGGTCCTCACACCGGGGAGCTGTTTTTT. This gives the protein CASTHRRGGPHTGELFF. Variable domain in full (rest from reference TRBV19 and TRBJ2-2): DGGITQSPKYLFRKEGQNVTLSCEQNLNHDAMYWYRQDPGQGLRLIYYSQIVNDFQKGDIAEGYSVSREKKESFPLTVTSAQKNPTAFYLCASTHRRGGPHTGELFFGEGSRLTVL.

V and J are TRBV7-2 and TRBJ2-3, with 8 positions matching TRBD1. The junction had 6 bases not matched to a gene; V was cut back by 5 bases and J by 8 bases. The CDR3 runs to 13 residues. CDR1 and CDR2 (germline): SGHTA, FQGNSA. The CDR3 DNA reads TGTGCCAGCAGCCGACAGGGGTGGGCTACGCAGTATTTT. As protein: CASSRQGWATQYF. The full variable domain, rest sourced from reference TRBV7-2 and TRBJ2-3, is GAGVSQSPSNKVTEKGKDVELRCDPISGHTALYWYRQSLGQGLEFLIYFQGNSAPDKSGLPSDRFSAERTGGSVSTLTIQRTQQEDSAVYLCASSRQGWATQYFGPGTRLTVL.

The V call is TRBV30, the J call TRBJ2-1; D call uncertain. This CDR3 contains 16 residues. Germline lookup yields CDR1 GTSNPN and CDR2 SVGIG (reference sequence). With 0 bases removed from V and 3 bases from J, the gap between germline ends came to 15 bases. Written as DNA, the CDR3 is TGTGCCTGGAGTGTAAAACTAACCTCCCTCTACAATGAGCAGTTCTTC. Encoded protein: CAWSVKLTSLYNEQFF.

This chain links TRBV6-5 with TRBJ2-1, with 12 bases identical to TRBD1. Germline V gene lookup returns CDR1 MNHEY and CDR2 SVGAGI. The CDR3 totals 15 residues. The V segment lost 6 bases and the J segment 8 bases; nucleotides outside the gene matches: 8. DNA of the CDR3: TGTGCCAGCAGCAGTCCCGGGACAGGGGGCCATGAGCAGTTCTTC. Translation: CASSSPGTGGHEQFF.

The V call is TRBV5-1, the J call TRBJ1-4, with TRBD1 identical over 8 bases. J was trimmed by 8 bases and V by 0 bases; bases with no gene match: 9. CDR1 is SGHRS, CDR2 YFSETQ, per germline. This CDR3 is 16 amino acids long. The CDR3 spells CASSLGIQGAGEKLFF. In nucleotides, the CDR3 is TGCGCCAGCAGCTTGGGGATCCAGGGGGCAGGGGAAAAACTGTTTTTT. The whole variable domain, filled in from reference TRBV5-1 and TRBJ1-4, reads KAGVTQTPRYLIKTRGQQVTLSCSPISGHRSVSWYQQTPGQGLQFLFEYFSETQRNKGNFPGRFSGRQFSNSRSEMNVSTLELGDSALYLCASSLGIQGAGEKLFFGSGTQLSVL.

This clone came up once. The CDR3 reads CATSWTNNEKLFF. Written as DNA, the CDR3 is TGTGCCACCTCGTGGACAAATAATGAAAAACTGTTTTTT. The chain recombines TRBV15 with TRBJ1-4; maybe TRBD1 (5 bases). The CDR3 consists of 13 residues. Germline V gene lookup returns CDR1 LNHNV and CDR2 YYDKDF (reference sequence). Deletions cut 8 bases from V and 4 bases from J, with 11 bases between.